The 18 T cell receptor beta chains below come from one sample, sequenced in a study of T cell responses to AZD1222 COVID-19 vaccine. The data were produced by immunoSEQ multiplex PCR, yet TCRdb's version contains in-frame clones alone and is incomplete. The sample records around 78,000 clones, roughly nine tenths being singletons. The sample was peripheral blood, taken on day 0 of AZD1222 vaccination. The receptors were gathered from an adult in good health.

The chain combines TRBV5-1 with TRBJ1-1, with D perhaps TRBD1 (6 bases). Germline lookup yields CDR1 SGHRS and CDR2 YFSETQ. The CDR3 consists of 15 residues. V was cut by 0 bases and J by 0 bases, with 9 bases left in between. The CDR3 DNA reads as TGCGCCAGCAGCTTGGGGGACAACTTGAACACTGAAGCTTTCTTT. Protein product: CASSLGDNLNTEAFF. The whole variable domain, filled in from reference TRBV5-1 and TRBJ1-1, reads KAGVTQTPRYLIKTRGQQVTLSCSPISGHRSVSWYQQTPGQGLQFLFEYFSETQRNKGNFPGRFSGRQFSNSRSEMNVSTLELGDSALYLCASSLGDNLNTEAFFGQGTRLTVV.

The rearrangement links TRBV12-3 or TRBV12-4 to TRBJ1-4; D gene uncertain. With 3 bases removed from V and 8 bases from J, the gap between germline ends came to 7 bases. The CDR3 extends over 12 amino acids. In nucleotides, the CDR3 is TGTGCCAGCAGTTTTTTCGAAGAAAAACTGTTTTTT. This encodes CASSFFEEKLFF.

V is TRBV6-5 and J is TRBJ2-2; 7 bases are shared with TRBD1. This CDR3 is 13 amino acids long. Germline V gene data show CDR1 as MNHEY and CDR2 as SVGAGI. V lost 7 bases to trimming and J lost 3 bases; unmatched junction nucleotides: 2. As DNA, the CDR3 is TGTGCCAGCATGACAGGGTACACCGGGGAGCTGTTTTTT. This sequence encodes CASMTGYTGELFF.

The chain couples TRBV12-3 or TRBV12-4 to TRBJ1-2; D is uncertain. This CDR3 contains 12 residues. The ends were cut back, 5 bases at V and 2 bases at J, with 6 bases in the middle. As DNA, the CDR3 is TGTGCCAGCAGTGGACGGAACTATGGCTACACCTTC. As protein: CASSGRNYGYTF.

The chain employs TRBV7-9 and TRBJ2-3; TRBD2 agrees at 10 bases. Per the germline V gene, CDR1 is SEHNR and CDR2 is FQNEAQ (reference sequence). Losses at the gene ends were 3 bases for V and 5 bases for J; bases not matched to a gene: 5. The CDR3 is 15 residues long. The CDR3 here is CASSFPGLARDTQYF. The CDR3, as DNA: TGTGCCAGCAGCTTCCCGGGACTAGCGAGAGATACGCAGTATTTT.

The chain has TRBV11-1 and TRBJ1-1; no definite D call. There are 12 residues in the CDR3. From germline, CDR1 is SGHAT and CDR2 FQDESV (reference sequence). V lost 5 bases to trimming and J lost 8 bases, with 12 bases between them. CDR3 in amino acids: CASSLTDLEAFF. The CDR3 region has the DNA TGTGCCAGCAGCCTCACAGATCTCGAAGCTTTCTTT. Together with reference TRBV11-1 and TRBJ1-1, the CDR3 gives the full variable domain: EAEVAQSPRYKITEKSQAVAFWCDPISGHATLYWYRQILGQGPELLVQFQDESVVDDSQLPKDRFSAERLKGVDSTLKIQPAELGDSAMYLCASSLTDLEAFFGQGTRLTVV.

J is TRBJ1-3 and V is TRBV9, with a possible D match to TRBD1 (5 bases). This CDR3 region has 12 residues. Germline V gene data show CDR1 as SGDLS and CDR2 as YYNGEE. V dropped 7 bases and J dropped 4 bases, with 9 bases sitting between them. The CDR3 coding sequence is TGTGCCAGCGGGGCCCTAGGAAACACCATATATTTT. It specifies CASGALGNTIYF.

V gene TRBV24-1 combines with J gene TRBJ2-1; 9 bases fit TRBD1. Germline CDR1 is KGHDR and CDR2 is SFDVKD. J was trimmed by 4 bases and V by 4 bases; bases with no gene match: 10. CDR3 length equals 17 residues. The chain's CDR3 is CATSESSYGTGYNEQFF. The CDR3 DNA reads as TGTGCCACCAGTGAGTCATCATACGGGACAGGGTACAATGAGCAGTTCTTC.

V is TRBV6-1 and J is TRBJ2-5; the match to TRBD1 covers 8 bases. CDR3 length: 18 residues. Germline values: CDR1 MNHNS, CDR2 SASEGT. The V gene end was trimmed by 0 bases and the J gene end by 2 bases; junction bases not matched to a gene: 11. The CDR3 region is CASSEASPWDRSQETQYF. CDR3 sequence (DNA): TGTGCCAGCAGTGAAGCTTCGCCCTGGGACAGGTCGCAAGAGACCCAGTACTTC.

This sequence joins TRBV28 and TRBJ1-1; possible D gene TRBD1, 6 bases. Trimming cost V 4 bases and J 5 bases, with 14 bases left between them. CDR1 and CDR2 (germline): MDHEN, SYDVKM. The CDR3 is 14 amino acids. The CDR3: CASSSPGVGTEAFF. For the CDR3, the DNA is TGTGCCAGCAGTTCACCAGGGGTAGGAACTGAAGCTTTCTTT.

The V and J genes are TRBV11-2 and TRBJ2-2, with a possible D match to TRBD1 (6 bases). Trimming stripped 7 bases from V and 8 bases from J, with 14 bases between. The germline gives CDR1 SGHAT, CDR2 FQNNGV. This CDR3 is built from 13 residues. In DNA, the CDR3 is TGTGCCAGCACCATCCCAGGGGTAGGGGAGCTGTTTTTT. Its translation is CASTIPGVGELFF.

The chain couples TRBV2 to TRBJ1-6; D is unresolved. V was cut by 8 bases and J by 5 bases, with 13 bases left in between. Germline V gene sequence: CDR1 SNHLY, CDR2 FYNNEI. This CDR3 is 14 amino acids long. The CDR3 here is CASGRFLNNSPLHF. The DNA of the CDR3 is TGTGCCAGCGGCAGGTTTCTAAATAATTCACCCCTCCACTTT.

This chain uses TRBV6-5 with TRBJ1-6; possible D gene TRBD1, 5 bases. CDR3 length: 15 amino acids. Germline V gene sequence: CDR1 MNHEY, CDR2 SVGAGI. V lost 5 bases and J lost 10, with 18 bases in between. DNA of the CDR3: TGTGCCAGCAGTACCGCGGCCGGGACTGGCTCACCCCTCCACTTT. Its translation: CASSTAAGTGSPLHF.

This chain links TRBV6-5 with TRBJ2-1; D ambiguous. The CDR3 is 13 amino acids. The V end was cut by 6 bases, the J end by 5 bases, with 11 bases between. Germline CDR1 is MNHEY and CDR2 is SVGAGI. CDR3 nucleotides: TGTGCCAGCAGGGGCCAGTCCCACAATGAGCAGTTCTTC. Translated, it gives CASRGQSHNEQFF.

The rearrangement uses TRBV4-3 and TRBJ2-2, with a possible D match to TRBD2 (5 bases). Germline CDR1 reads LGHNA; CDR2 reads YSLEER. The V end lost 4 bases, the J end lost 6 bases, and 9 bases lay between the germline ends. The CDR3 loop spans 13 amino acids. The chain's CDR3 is CASSRGEAGELFF. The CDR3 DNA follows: TGCGCCAGCAGCCGGGGAGAGGCCGGGGAGCTGTTTTTT.

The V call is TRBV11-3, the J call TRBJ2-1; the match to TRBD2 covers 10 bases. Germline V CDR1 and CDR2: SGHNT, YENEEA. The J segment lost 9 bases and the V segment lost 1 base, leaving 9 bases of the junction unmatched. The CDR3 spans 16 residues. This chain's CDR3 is CASSLGAGTSVSEQFF. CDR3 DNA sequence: TGTGCCAGCAGCTTAGGCGCCGGGACTAGCGTAAGTGAGCAGTTCTTC.

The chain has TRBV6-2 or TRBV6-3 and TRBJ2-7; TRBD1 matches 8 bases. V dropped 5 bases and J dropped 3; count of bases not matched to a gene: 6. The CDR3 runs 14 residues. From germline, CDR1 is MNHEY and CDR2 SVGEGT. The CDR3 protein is CASSTGQGGYEQYF. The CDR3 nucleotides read TGTGCCAGCAGTACCGGACAGGGAGGCTACGAGCAGTACTTC.

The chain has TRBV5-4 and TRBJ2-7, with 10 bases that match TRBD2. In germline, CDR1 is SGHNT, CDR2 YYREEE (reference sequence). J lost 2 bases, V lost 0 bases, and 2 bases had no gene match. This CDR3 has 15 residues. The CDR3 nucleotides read TGTGCCAGCAGCTTGGGGACTAGCGGTCCCTACGAGCAGTACTTC. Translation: CASSLGTSGPYEQYF.